These 32 T cell receptor beta chains originate from one sample sequenced in a study of T-cell memory formation after mild COVID-19 (dated by TCRdb to about 2021). Libraries came from 5' RACE. Sequenced on an Illumina NovaSeq 6000. TCRdb reworked the public reads: Q25 trimming with fastp, MiXCR clone assembly, productive beta chains retained. Duplicate CDR3 protein sequences are folded into a single record with the most common DNA and genes. Recorded for this sample are about 200,000 distinct CDR3 sequences; roughly 18% of them occurred a single time. The ten biggest clones cover 2.4% of the sample. Sequenced input: PBMCs or a T cell subset sorted from them (not recorded which). These receptors were obtained from an adult woman who had mild COVID-19 (a few samples of this study predate the infection). The sample titles of this study are shuffled in the database, so cell type and time point are left out; the donor was told from shared clones.

The chain carries TRBV20-1 and TRBJ2-3; 10 bases are shared with TRBD1. The CDR3 totals 14 residues. After removal of 0 bases from V and 5 bases from J, the junction contained 2 bases not matched to a gene. Germline lookup yields CDR1 DFQATT and CDR2 SNEGSKA (reference sequence). The CDR3 here is CSARDDRGLDTQYF. The CDR3 DNA reads TGCAGTGCTAGAGATGACAGGGGGCTAGATACGCAGTATTTT.

The table lists this clonotype with a few counts. This rearrangement joins TRBV4-3 to TRBJ2-7; TRBD2 is a possible D gene (5 bases). V lost 0 bases and J 3 bases, leaving 6 bases between the germline ends. From germline, CDR1 is LGHNA and CDR2 YSLEER. The CDR3 length is 13 residues. The CDR3 reads CASSQDRDYEQYF. The CDR3 DNA is TGCGCCAGCAGCCAAGATCGGGACTACGAGCAGTACTTC.

This clonotype has a handful of counts. The rearrangement links TRBV18 to TRBJ2-5, with 8 positions matching TRBD2. The V and J ends lost 0 bases and 6 bases, in that order; junction bases with no gene match: 9. In germline, CDR1 is KGHSH, CDR2 LQKENI. The CDR3 loop spans 16 amino acids. The CDR3 reads CASSPPFAGGFKTQYF. In nucleotides, the CDR3 is TGTGCCAGCTCACCACCTTTTGCGGGGGGCTTCAAGACCCAGTACTTC.

V is TRBV5-4 and J is TRBJ2-5; maybe TRBD2 (6 bases). The CDR3 contains 15 residues. V lost 4 bases to trimming and J lost 5 bases, with 18 bases between them. Germline-derived CDR1 and CDR2 are SGHNT and YYREEE (reference sequence). CDR3: CASSPEWGVGETQYF. CDR3 nucleotides: TGTGCCAGCAGCCCAGAGTGGGGGGTCGGGGAGACCCAGTACTTC.

This clonotype came up a few times. The V gene is TRBV29-1, the J gene TRBJ1-1, with D uncertain. The CDR3 runs 10 residues. Between the trimmed V and J ends, which lost 7 bases and 4 bases, there was a span of 7 bases. Germline-derived CDR1 and CDR2 are SQVTM and ANQGSEA. Written as DNA, the CDR3 is TGCAGCGATCCTCCCACTGAAGCTTTCTTT. This encodes CSDPPTEAFF.

This clonotype was counted only a few times. The genes are TRBV12-3 or TRBV12-4 and TRBJ1-6; D remains ambiguous. The CDR3 spans 12 residues. V lost 5 bases and J 10 bases, leaving 9 bases between the germline ends. The CDR3, as DNA: TGTGCCAGCAGTCGGATCGGATCACCCCTCCACTTT. Translating gives CASSRIGSPLHF.

This clonotype occurred many times. The J gene is TRBJ2-7, the V gene TRBV5-1; 7 positions match TRBD1. Per germline, CDR1 SGHRS and CDR2 YFSETQ. J gave up 0 bases and V 4 bases, and 10 bases lay outside the gene matches. The CDR3 spans 16 residues. The CDR3 DNA reads as TGCGCCAGCAGCCGTGGTCACCGGGACAGCTCCTACGAGCAGTACTTC. It codes for CASSRGHRDSSYEQYF.

This clonotype was found a few times. The chain combines TRBV12-3 or TRBV12-4 with TRBJ1-2; no definite D call. The V and J ends lost 7 bases and 4 bases respectively, with 7 bases between them. The CDR3 contains 11 residues. CDR3 in DNA: TGTGCCAGCACCACGGCCTATGGCTACACCTTC. The encoded protein is CASTTAYGYTF.

This clonotype was recorded a few times. CDR3 region: CASSDRDNALTEAFF. CDR3 bases: TGCGCCAGCAGCGACCGGGACAATGCCCTCACTGAAGCTTTCTTT. The chain recombines TRBV5-1 with TRBJ1-1; the D gene is possibly TRBD1 (6 bases). V was trimmed by 4 bases and J by 4 bases, leaving 17 bases between them. Germline V gives CDR1 SGHRS, CDR2 YFSETQ. The CDR3 is 15 amino acids.

This clonotype has more than one count but fewer than ten. V usage is TRBV9 and J usage is TRBJ2-5; the match to TRBD2 covers 8 bases. V trimming: 4 bases; J trimming: 5 bases; junction bases outside the gene matches: 13. The CDR3 sequence is 16 residues long. Germline CDR1 SGDLS, CDR2 YYNGEE. Written as DNA, the CDR3 is TGTGCCAGCAGCCGCTCTAGGCGGGGCGGGGGGGAGACCCAGTACTTC. Its translation is CASSRSRRGGGETQYF.

The rearrangement joins TRBV2 to TRBJ2-3, with D possibly being TRBD2 (5 bases). From germline, CDR1 is SNHLY and CDR2 FYNNEI. V lost 2 bases to trimming and J lost 5 bases, with 8 bases between them. The CDR3 loop spans 13 amino acids. The CDR3 nucleotides read TGTGCCAGCAGTGAAATTCGGGGAGATACGCAGTATTTT. Amino acid sequence: CASSEIRGDTQYF. Based on the CDR3 plus reference TRBV2 and TRBJ2-3, the full variable domain is EPEVTQTPSHQVTQMGQEVILRCVPISNHLYFYWYRQILGQKVEFLVSFYNNEISEKSEIFDDQFSVERPDGSNFTLKIRSTKLEDSAMYFCASSEIRGDTQYFGPGTRLTVL.

There are a few counts of this clonotype. The J gene is TRBJ2-2, the V gene TRBV7-7; 7 positions match TRBD1. The CDR3 sequence is 15 residues long. With 5 bases clipped from V and 0 bases from J, the junction kept 3 bases outside the gene matches. CDR1 and CDR2 (germline): SSHAT, FNYEAQ (reference sequence). CDR3 region: CASSHDRANTGELFF. As DNA, the CDR3 is TGTGCCAGCAGCCATGACAGGGCGAACACCGGGGAGCTGTTTTTT.

The V call is TRBV7-8, the J call TRBJ2-5; 11 nucleotides agree with TRBD2. V shed 7 bases and J 5 bases; nucleotides not matched to a gene: 12. CDR3 length: 16 residues. CDR1 is SGHVS, CDR2 FQNEAQ, per germline. The DNA for the CDR3 is TGTGCCAGCACCCCCACCCGACTAGCGGGGAGGGAGACCCAGTACTTC. Protein product: CASTPTRLAGRETQYF.

J is TRBJ2-5 and V is TRBV7-2; D perhaps matches TRBD1 (7 bases). Germline CDR1 reads SGHTA; CDR2 reads FQGNSA. V was clipped by 2 bases and J by 7 bases, with 11 bases between them. The CDR3 sequence is 13 residues long. The CDR3 reads CASSLRQGGTQYF. The CDR3 region has the DNA TGTGCCAGCAGCTTACGACAGGGAGGGACCCAGTACTTC.

The chain couples TRBV7-9 to TRBJ2-3; TRBD2 matches 7 bases. Germline trimming cut 9 bases from V and 2 bases from J; bases unmatched to any gene: 2. The germline gives CDR1 SEHNR, CDR2 FQNEAQ (reference sequence). This CDR3 region has 12 residues. DNA for the CDR3: TGTGCCAGAAGCGGGGACACAGATACGCAGTATTTT. This gives the protein CARSGDTDTQYF. The complete variable domain, with remaining parts taken from reference TRBV7-9 and TRBJ2-3, reads DTGVSQNPRHKITKRGQNVTFRCDPISEHNRLYWYRQTLGQGPEFLTYFQNEAQLEKSRLLSDRFSAERPKGSFSTLEIQRTEQGDSAMYLCARSGDTDTQYFGPGTRLTVL.

This clonotype came up a few times. The V and J genes are TRBV24-1 and TRBJ2-1; D call uncertain. The CDR3 contains 13 residues. V was clipped by 5 bases and J by 6 bases, with 10 bases between them. Germline assignment: CDR1 KGHDR and CDR2 SFDVKD. The CDR3: CATSAAIRNEQFF. The CDR3 DNA reads TGTGCCACCAGTGCGGCAATTCGCAATGAGCAGTTCTTC.

The rearrangement links TRBV24-1 to TRBJ2-3; TRBD2 aligns across 7 bases. Trimming took 2 bases from V and 6 from J; bases not matched to a gene: 7. Germline CDR1 is KGHDR and CDR2 is SFDVKD. CDR3 size: 15 residues. CDR3 nucleotide sequence: TGTGCCACCAGTGATTGGACTAGTTTTTATGATACGCAGTATTTT. Amino acid sequence: CATSDWTSFYDTQYF.

This clonotype was seen at least ten times. This chain uses TRBV12-3 or TRBV12-4 with TRBJ2-7; TRBD1 or TRBD2 may be the D gene (5 bases each). Trimming shortened V by 6 bases and J by 9 bases, and 12 bases separated the two germline ends. The CDR3 sequence is 11 residues long. Here the CDR3 DNA reads TGTGCCAGCAGAACGAGAGGGGTGCAGTACTTC. Translation gives CASRTRGVQYF.

V usage is TRBV19 and J usage is TRBJ2-4; 8 bases fit TRBD1. Per germline, CDR1 LNHDA and CDR2 SQIVND (reference sequence). The junction had 8 bases not matched to a gene; V was cut back by 4 bases and J by 6 bases. This CDR3 spans 15 amino acids. CDR3 bases: TGTGCCAGTAGTACAGGACAGGGACGGGGAAACATTCAGTACTTC. This encodes CASSTGQGRGNIQYF.

V usage is TRBV24-1 and J usage is TRBJ1-5; TRBD1 matches at 10 bases. The J segment lost 7 bases and the V segment lost 3 bases, leaving 5 bases of the junction unmatched. Germline values: CDR1 KGHDR, CDR2 SFDVKD. The CDR3 spans 15 residues. The CDR3 sequence: CATSDRTGGGQPQHF. For the CDR3, the DNA is TGTGCCACCAGTGATAGGACAGGGGGAGGGCAGCCCCAGCATTTT.

The genes are TRBV3-1 and TRBJ1-2, with D perhaps matching TRBD1 (5 bases). The V end lost 4 bases, the J end lost 10 bases, and 16 bases lay between the germline ends. CDR1 LGHDT and CDR2 YNNKEL come from the germline V gene (reference sequence). This CDR3 comprises 13 residues. DNA for the CDR3: TGTGCCAGCAGCCCTAGGAAAGGGGTTGACTACACCTTC. It translates to CASSPRKGVDYTF. The whole variable domain, filled in from reference TRBV3-1 and TRBJ1-2, reads DTAVSQTPKYLVTQMGNDKSIKCEQNLGHDTMYWYKQDSKKFLKIMFSYNNKELIINETVPNRFSPKSPDKAHLNLHINSLELGDSAVYFCASSPRKGVDYTFGSGTRLTVV.

This clonotype was recorded a few times. The rearrangement joins TRBV5-4 to TRBJ2-2; 10 bases map to TRBD2. Germline CDR1 is SGHNT and CDR2 is YYREEE (reference sequence). The CDR3 contains 16 residues. V lost 3 bases and J lost 7; bases outside the gene matches: 9. CDR3 sequence (DNA): TGTGCCAGCAGCTCACAGTTTAGCGGGGGGCGCGGGGAGCTGTTTTTT. Residues: CASSSQFSGGRGELFF.

Concerning this clonotype itself: The germline gene is not matched at one end of the junction; a read error may be the cause. The V gene is TRBV7-7, the J gene TRBJ2-1, with 10 nucleotides matching TRBD2. The CDR3 spans 15 residues. Germline V lookup: CDR1 SSHAT, CDR2 FNYEAQ (reference sequence). The chain's CDR3 is CASSLAGGPGGEQFF. DNA for the CDR3: TGTGCTAGCAGCTTAGCGGGAGGCCCAGGAGGGGAGCAGTTCTTC. The variable domain in full, completed from reference TRBV7-7 and TRBJ2-1, reads GAGVSQSPRYKVTKRGQDVTLRCDPISSHATLYWYQQALGQGPEFLTYFNYEAQPDKSGLPSDRFSAERPEGSISTLTIQRTEQRDSAMYRCASSLAGGPGGEQFFGPGTRLTVL.

This clonotype was seen a handful of times. This sequence joins TRBV29-1 and TRBJ2-1, with D possibly TRBD2 on 6 matching bases. The CDR3 consists of 15 residues. V lost 8 bases and J 8 bases, leaving 25 bases between the germline ends. Per germline, CDR1 SQVTM and CDR2 ANQGSEA. The CDR3 region has the DNA TGCAGCCTCGCCAAGGGCGGGATTAGAAGGGATGAGCAGTTCTTC. This translates into CSLAKGGIRRDEQFF.

The rearrangement joins TRBV27 to TRBJ2-1; the D is unclear. V lost 5 bases, J lost 9 bases, and 17 bases lay in between. Per germline, CDR1 MNHEY and CDR2 SMNVEV (reference sequence). The CDR3 totals 14 residues. CDR3 protein: CASSPPERASEQFF. CDR3 DNA: TGTGCCAGCAGTCCCCCCGAACGCGCGAGTGAGCAGTTCTTC.

The DNA of the CDR3 is TGCAGTGTCCTAAGGGGGGCCAGGCGCACAGATACGCAGTATTTT. Translation gives CSVLRGARRTDTQYF. The rearrangement links TRBV20-1 to TRBJ2-3; either TRBD1 or TRBD2 may fit D (6 bases each). CDR3 size: 15 residues. Trimming cost V 7 bases and J 1 base, with 18 bases left between them. Germline V CDR1 and CDR2: DFQATT, SNEGSKA (reference sequence).

The chain carries TRBV7-9 and TRBJ1-5, with TRBD1 matching 12 bases. There are 16 residues in the CDR3. Germline V gene data show CDR1 as SEHNR and CDR2 as FQNEAQ (reference sequence). The J segment lost 5 bases and the V segment lost 5 bases, leaving 7 bases of the junction unmatched. The CDR3 spells CASSPGDRGLHQPQHF. In nucleotides, the CDR3 is TGTGCCAGCAGCCCGGGGGACAGGGGGCTCCATCAGCCCCAGCATTTT.

This chain joins TRBV7-3 and TRBJ2-3; D is possibly TRBD2 (6 bases). V was trimmed by 4 bases and J by 4 bases, leaving 12 bases between them. Germline CDR1 and CDR2: SGHTA and FQGTGA. The CDR3 is made up of 14 amino acids. The CDR3 region is CASSSSTGADTQYF. DNA of the CDR3: TGTGCCAGCAGCTCCTCGACGGGAGCAGATACGCAGTATTTT.

J is TRBJ1-1 and V is TRBV6-6, with a tentative D call TRBD1 (5 bases). The CDR3 loop spans 12 amino acids. Trimming stripped 3 bases from V and 9 bases from J, with 11 bases between. The V gene's germline CDR1 is MNHNY and CDR2 SVGAGI (reference sequence). The CDR3 nucleotides are TGTGCCAGCAGTTATTCAGGGCCCAAAGCTTTCTTT. Translation gives CASSYSGPKAFF.

Only a few counts were recorded for this clonotype. The chain couples TRBV24-1 to TRBJ2-3; D is perhaps TRBD2 (6 bases). Trimming removed 4 bases at V and 3 bases at J, with 19 bases between. The CDR3 loop spans 17 amino acids. CDR1 and CDR2 (germline): KGHDR, SFDVKD. This chain's CDR3 is CATSDRRLRDGTDTQYF. CDR3 nucleotide sequence: TGTGCCACCAGTGACCGTAGATTGCGGGATGGTACAGATACGCAGTATTTT.

V gene TRBV20-1 combines with J gene TRBJ1-2; D gene unclear. V was trimmed by 0 bases and J by 10 bases, leaving 12 bases between them. CDR1 is DFQATT, CDR2 SNEGSKA, per germline (reference sequence). The CDR3 has 12 amino acids. The CDR3 is CSARDSGVYYTF. The CDR3 coding sequence is TGCAGTGCTAGAGATTCCGGGGTCTACTACACCTTC.

This clonotype was picked up a small number of times. V usage is TRBV6-1 and J usage is TRBJ1-2; D might be TRBD1 (5 bases). This CDR3 region has 15 residues. Germline loops: CDR1 MNHNS, CDR2 SASEGT. V dropped 6 bases and J dropped 6 bases, with 20 bases sitting between them. DNA of the CDR3: TGTGCCAGCAGGACCCCGGGAGGGGAACGAAATGGCTACACCTTC. It specifies CASRTPGGERNGYTF.